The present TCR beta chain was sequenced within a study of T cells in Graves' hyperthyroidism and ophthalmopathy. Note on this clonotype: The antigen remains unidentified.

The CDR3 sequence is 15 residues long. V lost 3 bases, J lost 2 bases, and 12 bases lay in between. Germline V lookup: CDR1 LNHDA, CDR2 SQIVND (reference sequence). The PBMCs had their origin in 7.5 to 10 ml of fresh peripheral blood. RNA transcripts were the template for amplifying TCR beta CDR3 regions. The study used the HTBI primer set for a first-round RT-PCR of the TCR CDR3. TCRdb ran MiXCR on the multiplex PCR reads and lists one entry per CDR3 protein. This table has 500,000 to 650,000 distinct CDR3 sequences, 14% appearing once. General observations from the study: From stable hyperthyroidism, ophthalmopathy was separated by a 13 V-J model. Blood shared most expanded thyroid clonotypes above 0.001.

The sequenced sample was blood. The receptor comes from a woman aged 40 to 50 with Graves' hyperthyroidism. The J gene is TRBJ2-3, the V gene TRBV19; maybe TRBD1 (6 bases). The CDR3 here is CASSIQGQDTDTQYF. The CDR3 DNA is TGTGCCAGTAGTATTCAGGGACAAGACACAGATACGCAGTATTTT.